This T cell receptor (beta chain) was documented in a study of regulatory T cells in long-lasting Graves disease. Time point meaning: newly diagnosed GD, antithyroid drugs for less than 3 months. From PBMCs, RNA was extracted and then used to make the TCR library. In its sample, this clonotype was seen a few times. In building TCR beta libraries, iRepertoire HTBI primers were used together with Arm-PCR of CDR3 regions. TCRdb called the multiplex PCR reads again in MiXCR, with one record for every CDR3 protein. The data show roughly 350,000 distinct CDR3 sequences, around 15% seen once. V lost 4 bases to trimming and J lost 8 bases; unmatched junction nucleotides: 7. CDR1 is KGHSH, CDR2 LQKENI, per germline. The CDR3 covers 14 residues. The sample was also linked to a second study, of T cells in Graves' hyperthyroidism and ophthalmopathy. This second study says: Diagnosis relied on clinical symptoms, serum thyroxine and TRAb, thyroid ultrasound and orbital computed tomography.

The specimen comprised peripheral blood mononuclear cells (PBMCs), sampled at new diagnosis, from a patient treated with antithyroid drugs. The clonotype was recovered from a man aged 40-50 years with Graves disease. This chain uses TRBV18 with TRBJ1-4; 7 bases are shared with TRBD1. CDR3 in DNA: TGTGCCAGCTCACAAGATGTGACAGGGGAAAAACTGTTTTTT. Amino acid sequence: CASSQDVTGEKLFF.